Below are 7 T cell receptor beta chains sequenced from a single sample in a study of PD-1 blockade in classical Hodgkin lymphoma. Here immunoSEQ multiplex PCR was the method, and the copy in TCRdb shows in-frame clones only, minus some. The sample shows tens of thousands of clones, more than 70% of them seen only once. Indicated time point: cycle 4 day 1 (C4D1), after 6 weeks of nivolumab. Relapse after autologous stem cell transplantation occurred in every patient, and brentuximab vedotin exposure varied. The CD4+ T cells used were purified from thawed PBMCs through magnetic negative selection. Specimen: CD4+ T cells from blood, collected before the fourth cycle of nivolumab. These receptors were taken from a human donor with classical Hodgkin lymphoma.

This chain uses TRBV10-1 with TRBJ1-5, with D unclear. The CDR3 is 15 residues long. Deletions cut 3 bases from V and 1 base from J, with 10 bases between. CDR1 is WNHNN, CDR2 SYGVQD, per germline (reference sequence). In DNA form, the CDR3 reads TGCGCCAGCAGTGAAACGAAGGTGAGCAATCAGCCCCAGCATTTT. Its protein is CASSETKVSNQPQHF.

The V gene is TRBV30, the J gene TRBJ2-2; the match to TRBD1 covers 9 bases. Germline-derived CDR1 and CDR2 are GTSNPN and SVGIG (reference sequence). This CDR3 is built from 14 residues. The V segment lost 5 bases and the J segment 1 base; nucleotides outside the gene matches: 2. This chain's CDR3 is CAWGGQGNTGELFF. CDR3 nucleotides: TGTGCCTGGGGGGGACAGGGGAACACCGGGGAGCTGTTTTTT.

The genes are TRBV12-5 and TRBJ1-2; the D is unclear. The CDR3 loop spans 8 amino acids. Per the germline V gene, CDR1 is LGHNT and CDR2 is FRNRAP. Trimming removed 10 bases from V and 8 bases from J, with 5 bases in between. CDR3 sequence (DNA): TGTGCTACCGGGGGCTACACCTTC. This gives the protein CATGGYTF.

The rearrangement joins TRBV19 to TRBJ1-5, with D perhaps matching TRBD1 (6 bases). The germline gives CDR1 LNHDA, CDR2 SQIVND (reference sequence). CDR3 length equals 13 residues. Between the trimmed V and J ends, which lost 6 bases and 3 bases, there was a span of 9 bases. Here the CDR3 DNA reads TGTGCCAGTAGCAGGACAGTCAATCAGCCCCAGCATTTT. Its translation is CASSRTVNQPQHF.

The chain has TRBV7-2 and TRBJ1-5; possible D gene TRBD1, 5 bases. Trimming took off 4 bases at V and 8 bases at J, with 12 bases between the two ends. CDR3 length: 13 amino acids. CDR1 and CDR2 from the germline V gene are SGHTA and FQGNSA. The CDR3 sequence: CASSWQGKEPQHF. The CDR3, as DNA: TGTGCCAGCAGCTGGCAGGGAAAGGAGCCCCAGCATTTT.

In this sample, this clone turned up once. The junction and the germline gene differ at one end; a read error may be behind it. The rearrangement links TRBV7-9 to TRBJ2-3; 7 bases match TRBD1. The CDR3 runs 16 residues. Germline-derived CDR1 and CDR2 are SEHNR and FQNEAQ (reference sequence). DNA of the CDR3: TGTGCCAGCACCTTATCGGGTGGACAGGGCACAGATACGCAGTATTTT. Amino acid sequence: CASTLSGGQGTDTQYF.

The CDR3 DNA is TGTGCCAGCAGCTTTGAAGGGCAGGGGTCTGGCTACACCTTC. Translating it yields CASSFEGQGSGYTF. The V and J genes are TRBV5-4 and TRBJ1-2; TRBD1 might be the D (6 bases). Trimming left V 2 bases short and J 7 bases short, with 15 bases between. The germline CDR1 and CDR2 sequences are SGHNT and YYREEE (reference sequence). This CDR3 has 14 amino acids. The variable domain in full, with the rest retrieved from reference TRBV5-4 and TRBJ1-2, is ETGVTQSPTHLIKTRGQQVTLRCSSQSGHNTVSWYQQALGQGPQFIFQYYREEENGRGNFPPRFSGLQFPNYSSELNVNALELDDSALYLCASSFEGQGSGYTFGSGTRLTVV.